The clone carrying this T cell receptor (beta chain) has just a few counts. Its antigen is unidentified. This sample was taken from a study of response to subunit inactivated influenza vaccine. Study-wide results and limits: After each seasonal influenza vaccination, few new T cells are recruited, the authors suggested.

The V gene end was trimmed by 1 base and the J gene end by 9 bases; junction bases not matched to a gene: 6. This CDR3 is 15 amino acids long. Germline CDR1 reads SGHAT; CDR2 reads FQNNGV. MiXCR was run by TCRdb on the RT-PCR reads, yielding one entry per CDR3 protein. The data hold around 530,000 distinct CDR3 sequences, with approximately 15% observed a single time. V and J are TRBV11-2 and TRBJ1-6, with 7 bases lining up with TRBD1. The material was CD4+ T cells sorted from PBMCs, obtained around 25 months after vaccination. This clonotype originated in a man aged 50-75 years who received an inactivated influenza vaccine. The CDR3 DNA follows: TGTGCCAGCAGCTTAGGAAGCCAGGGGGGTTCACCCCTCCACTTT. As protein: CASSLGSQGGSPLHF.